A selection of T cell receptor beta chains follows, all from one sample in a study of technical replicates of blood from several donors. Only in-frame clones appear in the TCRdb table, and some are missing; sequencing was by immunoSEQ multiplex PCR. The table lists about 82,000 clones, 96% of them singletons, with more than 0.35% in the top ten. The sequenced sample was T cells isolated from PBMCs. All receptors derive from a human donor in good health. The conserved cysteine and the conserved F or W are not part of the CDR3 here. Each record gives: V gene, clone size, J gene, CDR3 protein. Not every row has a clone size; where given, it reads once, few, many or a size class.

V: TRBV5-4; size: .; J: TRBJ1-2; CDR3: ASTLGAGTRGGYT
V: TRBV5-1; size: .; J: TRBJ1-2; CDR3: ASSFGLNYGYT
V: TRBV11-3; size: few; J: TRBJ1-1; CDR3: ASREGGGTEAF
V: TRBV5-1; size: .; J: TRBJ1-1; CDR3: ASSLSGGNTEAF
V: TRBV5-4; size: .; J: TRBJ2-1; CDR3: ASSGTSGSLPYNEQF
V: TRBV7-8; size: .; J: TRBJ2-7; CDR3: ASSPRTSGNPSYEQY
V: TRBV27; size: .; J: TRBJ1-2; CDR3: ASSSRDRIYGYT
V: TRBV30; size: .; J: TRBJ1-1; CDR3: AWRTPGSYRGEAF
V: TRBV9; size: .; J: TRBJ2-7; CDR3: ASSFATSGIQEQY
V: TRBV2; size: .; J: TRBJ2-7; CDR3: ASSELAGSPHEQY
V: TRBV2; size: .; J: TRBJ2-1; CDR3: ASSLTSGRAYNEQF
V: TRBV7-2; size: .; J: TRBJ2-7; CDR3: ASSFPLLAGSYEQY
V: TRBV7-6; size: .; J: TRBJ2-7; CDR3: ASSPGKGTGVYEQY
V: TRBV9; size: .; J: TRBJ2-1; CDR3: ASSPPSGGFWNEQF
V: TRBV18; size: .; J: TRBJ2-2; CDR3: ASSPLTSVNTGELF
V: TRBV7-9; size: once; J: TRBJ2-7; CDR3: ASSLQGGAFDEQY
V: TRBV7-3; size: .; J: TRBJ2-1; CDR3: ASSPRQASGRFNEQF
V: TRBV4-2; size: .; J: TRBJ1-2; CDR3: ASSQDLSYGYT
V: TRBV5-1; size: .; J: TRBJ2-3; CDR3: ASSLEWMRGDSTDTQY
V: TRBV28; size: .; J: TRBJ1-1; CDR3: ASALTGVNTEAF
V: TRBV6-5; size: .; J: TRBJ2-7; CDR3: ASRSGDSYEQY
V: TRBV7-8; size: .; J: TRBJ1-1; CDR3: ASSKTGNTEAF
V: TRBV28; size: .; J: TRBJ1-5; CDR3: ASSFTIGQPNQPQH
V: TRBV6-1; size: .; J: TRBJ2-7; CDR3: ATGSYEQY
V: TRBV13; size: .; J: TRBJ2-7; CDR3: ASSFWTGSDEQY
V: TRBV7-9; size: .; J: TRBJ2-1; CDR3: ASIQSGRNDNEQF
V: TRBV5-1; size: .; J: TRBJ2-5; CDR3: ASSLARQLAGQETQY
V: TRBV18; size: .; J: TRBJ2-3; CDR3: ASSQDRVKADTQY
V: TRBV10-3; size: .; J: TRBJ2-5; CDR3: AISESSTGGQGTQY
V: TRBV7-9; size: .; J: TRBJ2-7; CDR3: ASSLTLSSTYEQY
V: TRBV5-1; size: .; J: TRBJ1-2; CDR3: ASSSASRDTNYGYT
V: TRBV6-1; size: .; J: TRBJ2-3; CDR3: ASSPTSGTGTQY
V: TRBV5-4; size: .; J: TRBJ2-1; CDR3: ASSEPGHSSYNEQF
V: TRBV9; size: .; J: TRBJ2-2; CDR3: ASSVASQTGRTGELF
V: TRBV9; size: few; J: TRBJ1-1; CDR3: ASSAGGEEPEAF
V: TRBV7-3; size: .; J: TRBJ2-1; CDR3: ASRASGIYNEQF
V: TRBV18; size: .; J: TRBJ2-5; CDR3: ASSPRGETQY
V: TRBV6-5; size: .; J: TRBJ1-1; CDR3: ASSFRTEAF
V: TRBV9; size: .; J: TRBJ1-2; CDR3: ASSAGGGPSYGYT
V: TRBV7-8; size: .; J: TRBJ1-5; CDR3: ASSLYQSGAGVGNQPQH
V: TRBV28; size: .; J: TRBJ1-4; CDR3: ASSSLLGGRNEKLF